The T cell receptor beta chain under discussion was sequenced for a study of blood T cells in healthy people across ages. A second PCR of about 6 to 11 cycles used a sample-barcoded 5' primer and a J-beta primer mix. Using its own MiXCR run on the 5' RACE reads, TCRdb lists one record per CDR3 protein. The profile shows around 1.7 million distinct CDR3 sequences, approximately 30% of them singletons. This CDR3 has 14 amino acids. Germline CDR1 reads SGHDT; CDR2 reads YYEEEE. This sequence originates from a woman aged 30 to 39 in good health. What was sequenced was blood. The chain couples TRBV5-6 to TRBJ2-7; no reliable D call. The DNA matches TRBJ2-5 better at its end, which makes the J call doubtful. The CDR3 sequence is CASSFGSGAETQYF. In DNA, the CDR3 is TGTGCCAGCAGCTTTGGGTCAGGAGCAGAGACCCAGTACTTC.